This T cell receptor beta chain was obtained from a study of cytomegalovirus exposure and HLA in healthy donors. Overall study results and limits: In a later analysis, TCR association rates varied by HLA locus: DRB1 most, HLA-C fewest.

Primers for the PCR totalled 60 Vbeta and 13 Jbeta. Clones were sequenced by immunoSEQ multiplex PCR, and TCRdb holds only the in-frame ones, with some missing. This repertoire shows about 150,000 clones, about 74% found once; its top ten account for about 13%. This clone appeared a single time. The antigen remains undetermined. V was trimmed by 3 bases and J by 8 bases, leaving 15 bases between them. Germline CDR1 is SGHNT and CDR2 is YYREEE (reference sequence). The CDR3 is 15 amino acids. Sequenced: PBMCs. The chain links TRBV5-4 to TRBJ1-6; tentatively, D is TRBD1 (6 bases). The sequence was obtained from a man aged 40-49 years in good health and CMV-seropositive. Written as DNA, the CDR3 is TGTGCCAGCAGCTCCCGGGACAAAGGCGATTCACCCCTCCACTTT. As protein: CASSSRDKGDSPLHF.